This T cell receptor (beta chain) was captured in a study of CD8+ T cells in alopecia areata. The table lists this clone with a count of one. The V gene lost 8 bases and the J gene lost 4 bases, with 23 bases spanning the gap. CDR3 length equals 16 residues. Germline assignment: CDR1 SGHTA and CDR2 FQGNSA. Sequencing templates came from extracted RNA that was reverse transcribed into cDNA. Assay: immunoSEQ multiplex PCR; the TCRdb copy retains only in-frame clones and omits some. Of 150,000 to 200,000 clones in the sample, approximately 65% were seen once. Investigators sorted PBMCs to obtain both CD4+ and CD8+ T cells.

The clonotype was recovered from a human donor with alopecia areata. V and J are TRBV7-2 and TRBJ1-2; D is unresolved. Sequencing was performed on CD8+ T cells sorted from blood, taken at week 0. The DNA for the CDR3 is TGTGCCAGCGAGGCCGTCCCTAAGCGGTCTATCTATGGCTACACCTTC. This sequence encodes CASEAVPKRSIYGYTF. The whole variable domain, filled in from reference TRBV7-2 and TRBJ1-2, reads GAGVSQSPSNKVTEKGKDVELRCDPISGHTALYWYRQSLGQGLEFLIYFQGNSAPDKSGLPSDRFSAERTGGSVSTLTIQRTQQEDSAVYLCASEAVPKRSIYGYTFGSGTRLTVV.